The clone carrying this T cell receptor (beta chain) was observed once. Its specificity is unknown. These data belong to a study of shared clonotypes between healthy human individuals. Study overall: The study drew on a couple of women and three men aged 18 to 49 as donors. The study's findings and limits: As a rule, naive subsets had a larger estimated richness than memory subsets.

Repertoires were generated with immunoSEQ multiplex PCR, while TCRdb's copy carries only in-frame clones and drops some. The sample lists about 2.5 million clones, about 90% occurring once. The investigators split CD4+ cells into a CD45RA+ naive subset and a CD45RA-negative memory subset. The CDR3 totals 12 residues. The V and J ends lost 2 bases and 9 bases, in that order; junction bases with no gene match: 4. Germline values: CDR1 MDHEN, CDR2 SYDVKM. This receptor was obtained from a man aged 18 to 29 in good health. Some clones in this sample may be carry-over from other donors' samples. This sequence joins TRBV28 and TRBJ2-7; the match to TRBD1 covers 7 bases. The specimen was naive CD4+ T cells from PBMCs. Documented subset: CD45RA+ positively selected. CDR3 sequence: CASSLEQGVQYF. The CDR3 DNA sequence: TGTGCCAGCAGTTTAGAGCAGGGGGTGCAGTACTTC.